This T cell receptor beta chain was recovered during a study of T cells in Graves' hyperthyroidism and ophthalmopathy. In the case of this clonotype: A read error may be the cause here, since a much bigger clone is one base away.

This CDR3 region has 14 residues. Germline CDR1 reads DFQATT; CDR2 reads SNEGSKA (reference sequence). Trimming left V 5 bases short and J 1 base short, with 14 bases between. Clinical symptoms, serum thyroxine, TRAb, thyroid ultrasound and orbital computed tomography established diagnosis. Researchers took RNA transcripts and amplified the TCR beta CDR3 regions from them. The HTBI primer set served for first-round RT-PCR of the TCR CDR3. TCRdb re-called the multiplex PCR reads with MiXCR, one entry per CDR3 protein. The table has around 700,000 distinct CDR3 sequences, about 19% seen once; the top ten hold over 15%.

The J gene is TRBJ1-1, the V gene TRBV20-1, with TRBD1 as a possible D gene (5 bases). The origin of this receptor is a woman aged 50 to 60 with Graves' hyperthyroidism that later progressed to Graves' ophthalmopathy. Input material: blood. CDR3 loop: CSAYRRGGNTEAFF. The CDR3 DNA is TGCAGTGCTTACCGACGCGGGGGGAACACTGAAGCTTTCTTT.